These 24 T cell receptor beta chains originate from one sample sequenced in a study of sequential checkpoint blockade in melanoma. Treatment given: randomized to nivolumab then ipilimumab (arm A) or the reverse (arm B). Profiled with immunoSEQ multiplex PCR; TCRdb holds only in-frame clones, not every one. The sample holds over 15,000 clones, about 50% seen once. The material was CD8+ T cells sorted from blood (inferred from file names), obtained from a patient given nivolumab and ipilimumab in sequence. The receptors shown here come from a human donor with melanoma.

The V call is TRBV18, the J call TRBJ2-7; 7 nucleotides agree with TRBD1. The CDR3 totals 14 residues. Trimming took 8 bases from V and 9 from J; bases not matched to a gene: 16. CDR1 and CDR2 from the germline V gene are KGHSH and LQKENI. The CDR3 protein is CASRGRGQPHGQYF. CDR3 coding DNA: TGTGCCAGCCGCGGTAGGGGGCAGCCGCACGGGCAGTACTTC.

This clone was detected only a few times. The V gene is TRBV30, the J gene TRBJ2-7, with a possible D match to TRBD2 (5 bases). The germline CDR1 and CDR2 sequences are GTSNPN and SVGIG (reference sequence). The V and J ends lost 1 base and 2 bases respectively, with 12 bases between them. The CDR3 sequence is 14 residues long. CDR3 residues: CAWSDDGIPYEQYF. The DNA for the CDR3 is TGTGCCTGGAGTGACGACGGGATTCCCTACGAGCAGTACTTC.

Concerning this clone: Relative to the germline gene, one junction end is altered; a read error may explain this. This chain links TRBV7-9 with TRBJ2-5; D possibly corresponds to TRBD1 (6 bases). There are 14 residues in the CDR3. The V gene's germline CDR1 is SEHNR and CDR2 FQNEAQ (reference sequence). CDR3 DNA sequence: TGTGCCAGCAGCGCAACAGGGAACCAAGAGACCCGGTACTTC. Translating gives CASSATGNQETRYF.

This clone was found once. The chain combines TRBV7-2 with TRBJ2-1, with 8 positions matching TRBD2. The CDR3 runs 16 residues. With V trimmed by 4 bases and J by 7 bases, 12 bases remained unmatched. Per the germline V gene, CDR1 is SGHTA and CDR2 is FQGNSA. The CDR3 protein is CASSSSGGLGQNEQFF. The DNA for the CDR3 is TGTGCCAGCAGCTCTTCGGGGGGACTAGGTCAAAATGAGCAGTTCTTC. The complete variable domain, with remaining parts taken from reference TRBV7-2 and TRBJ2-1, reads GAGVSQSPSNKVTEKGKDVELRCDPISGHTALYWYRQSLGQGLEFLIYFQGNSAPDKSGLPSDRFSAERTGGSVSTLTIQRTQQEDSAVYLCASSSSGGLGQNEQFFGPGTRLTVL.

This clone has only a few counts. The chain couples TRBV29-1 to TRBJ2-7; tentatively, D is TRBD1 (6 bases). V lost 5 bases, J lost 3 bases, and 17 bases lay in between. This CDR3 has 14 amino acids. Germline V CDR1 and CDR2: SQVTM, ANQGSEA. The CDR3 here is CSVSPAQGNYEQYF. CDR3 in DNA: TGCAGCGTTTCCCCCGCACAGGGCAACTACGAGCAGTACTTC.

In its sample, this clone was seen a few times. V and J are TRBV25-1 and TRBJ2-5, with 12 bases matching TRBD2. Germline CDR1 MGHDK, CDR2 SYGVNS. Trimming cost V 5 bases and J 5 bases; bases outside gene matches: 3. This CDR3 spans 14 amino acids. The CDR3 nucleotides read TGTGCCAGCAGTCCTAGCGGGGGGGATGAGACCCAGTACTTC. This gives the protein CASSPSGGDETQYF.

The chain links TRBV2 to TRBJ2-1; 14 bases are shared with TRBD2. J lost 2 bases, V lost 6 bases, and 6 bases had no gene match. Germline loops: CDR1 SNHLY, CDR2 FYNNEI. The CDR3 has 17 amino acids. The CDR3 is CASRGLAGGRTYNEQFF. CDR3 sequence (DNA): TGTGCCAGCAGAGGACTAGCGGGAGGCCGGACCTACAATGAGCAGTTCTTC.

The V and J genes are TRBV12-5 and TRBJ2-5, with TRBD1 as a possible D gene (6 bases). The closer fit of TRBJ2-7 to the DNA end suggests the J call may be wrong. CDR3 length: 15 residues. CDR1 is LGHNT, CDR2 FRNRAP, per germline. CDR3 in amino acids: CASGLEPGAAYEQYF. CDR3 in DNA: TGTGCTAGTGGTTTGGAGCCAGGGGCCGCCTACGAGCAGTACTTC.

This chain links TRBV7-3 with TRBJ1-1; TRBD1 agrees at 11 bases. Germline V lookup: CDR1 SGHTA, CDR2 FQGTGA. This CDR3 region has 15 residues. After removal of 5 bases from V and 5 bases from J, the junction contained 7 bases not matched to a gene. The CDR3 sequence is CASSPGQGAWTEAFF. The CDR3 nucleotides read TGTGCCAGCAGCCCTGGACAGGGGGCTTGGACTGAAGCTTTCTTT.

V and J are TRBV9 and TRBJ2-1; TRBD2 agrees at 9 bases. V lost 3 bases to trimming and J lost 1 base; unmatched junction nucleotides: 8. The CDR3 spans 17 residues. CDR1 and CDR2 from the germline V gene are SGDLS and YYNGEE. The CDR3 spells CASSAGRLAGSYNEQFF. CDR3 in DNA: TGTGCCAGCAGCGCTGGTCGGCTAGCGGGGTCCTACAATGAGCAGTTCTTC.

Of note for this clone: Distinct nucleotide sequences in the sample also encode this CDR3. V and J are TRBV2 and TRBJ1-1; the D is unclear. CDR3 length equals 14 residues. The ends were cut back, 1 base at V and 5 bases at J, with 11 bases in the middle. Germline V gene lookup returns CDR1 SNHLY and CDR2 FYNNEI. CDR3 sequence reads: CASSEEWGDTEAFF. CDR3 sequence (DNA): TGTGCCAGCAGTGAAGAATGGGGAGATACTGAAGCTTTCTTT.

In its sample, this clone was seen once. The rearrangement uses TRBV7-2 and TRBJ2-7; 7 nucleotides match TRBD1. The V segment lost 5 bases and the J segment 2 bases; nucleotides outside the gene matches: 6. Germline V lookup: CDR1 SGHTA, CDR2 FQGNSA. The CDR3 is 14 amino acids. Here the CDR3 reads CASSRLGTAYEQYF. In nucleotides, the CDR3 is TGTGCCAGCAGCCGCTTAGGGACAGCCTACGAGCAGTACTTC.

This clone was seen more than once but under ten times. V is TRBV5-5 and J is TRBJ1-2; 8 bases are shared with TRBD1. The CDR3 contains 14 residues. Germline V gives CDR1 SGHKS, CDR2 YYEKEE (reference sequence). V lost 2 bases to trimming and J lost 5 bases; unmatched junction nucleotides: 5. The CDR3 protein is CASSFWDRQYGYTF. CDR3 nucleotides: TGTGCCAGCAGCTTTTGGGACAGGCAGTATGGCTACACCTTC.

This chain connects TRBV29-1 to TRBJ2-3, with D tentatively TRBD2 (5 bases). Trimming took 0 bases from V and 2 from J, leaving 12 bases between them. This CDR3 region has 15 residues. Germline assignment: CDR1 SQVTM and CDR2 ANQGSEA. CDR3 residues: CSVEDYQRFTDTQYF. CDR3 bases: TGCAGCGTTGAAGATTACCAGCGGTTCACAGATACGCAGTATTTT.

V is TRBV7-9 and J is TRBJ1-1; the D gene is possibly TRBD1 (5 bases). The CDR3 loop spans 16 amino acids. V gave up 3 bases and J gave up 6 bases, with 20 bases separating them. CDR1 and CDR2 from the germline V gene are SEHNR and FQNEAQ (reference sequence). This CDR3 reads CASSLPPAGSVAEAFF. The CDR3 nucleotides read TGTGCCAGCAGCTTGCCCCCCGCAGGGTCAGTCGCTGAAGCTTTCTTT.

On this clone: Other nucleotide sequences from this sample produce the same CDR3. The CDR3 DNA reads as TGTGCCAGCAGTGTACTAGCGGGACCATACGAGCAGTACTTC. Translating it yields CASSVLAGPYEQYF. This chain connects TRBV2 to TRBJ2-7, with TRBD2 matching over 10 bases. The CDR3 length is 14 residues. The V segment lost 4 bases and the J segment 4 bases; nucleotides outside the gene matches: 4. CDR1 and CDR2 (germline): SNHLY, FYNNEI.

The V and J genes are TRBV9 and TRBJ2-4; 7 positions agree with TRBD2. The CDR3 consists of 15 residues. The J segment lost 8 bases and the V segment lost 0 bases, leaving 8 bases of the junction unmatched. CDR1 is SGDLS and CDR2 is YYNGEE in the germline V gene. The CDR3, as DNA: TGTGCCAGCAGCGTAGGCGACACCCGGGGGGACATTCAGTACTTC. Translation gives CASSVGDTRGDIQYF. Full variable domain (remainder filled in from reference TRBV9 and TRBJ2-4): DSGVTQTPKHLITATGQRVTLRCSPRSGDLSVYWYQQSLDQGLQFLIQYYNGEERAKGNILERFSAQQFPDLHSELNLSSLELGDSALYFCASSVGDTRGDIQYFGAGTRLSVL.

The rearrangement uses TRBV9 and TRBJ2-7; 9 bases fit TRBD1. The germline V gene encodes CDR1 SGDLS and CDR2 YYNGEE. The CDR3 is 14 amino acids. V shed 4 bases and J 3 bases; nucleotides not matched to a gene: 5. The CDR3 coding sequence is TGTGCCAGCAGCTATCGGGACAGGGACTACGAGCAGTACTTC. Its protein product is CASSYRDRDYEQYF.

This clone was observed a single time. The rearrangement joins TRBV14 to TRBJ2-7; no definite D call. CDR3 size: 15 residues. V lost 0 bases and J 0 bases, leaving 9 bases between the germline ends. Germline assignment: CDR1 SGHDN and CDR2 FVKESK. The DNA of the CDR3 is TGTGCCAGCAGCCAAGATACCGGTAGCTCCTACGAGCAGTACTTC. Amino acid sequence: CASSQDTGSSYEQYF.

The chain combines TRBV4-2 with TRBJ2-2, with D possibly TRBD2 on 5 matching bases. The CDR3 consists of 17 residues. With 0 bases removed from V and 4 bases from J, the gap between germline ends came to 15 bases. CDR1 is LGHNA, CDR2 YNFKEQ, per germline. CDR3 nucleotide sequence: TGTGCCAGCAGCCAAGATTCGTACGGGATTGGCACCGGGGAGCTGTTTTTT. This codes for CASSQDSYGIGTGELFF.

This chain joins TRBV5-5 and TRBJ1-2; the match to TRBD1 covers 7 bases. The germline V gene has CDR1 SGHKS and CDR2 YYEKEE (reference sequence). J gave up 7 bases and V 6 bases, and 12 bases lay outside the gene matches. The CDR3 length is 14 residues. The CDR3 DNA sequence: TGTGCCAGCACCCGTTCTGACAGGGTCCGTGGCTACACCTTC. This gives the protein CASTRSDRVRGYTF.

The chain links TRBV29-1 to TRBJ2-5, with TRBD2 matching 9 bases. The germline CDR1 and CDR2 sequences are SQVTM and ANQGSEA. V shed 3 bases, J shed 4 bases, and the junction held 9 bases outside the gene matches. The CDR3 is 15 residues long. The CDR3 sequence: CSVDESGRKGETQYF. The CDR3, as DNA: TGCAGCGTTGATGAAAGCGGGAGGAAGGGAGAGACCCAGTACTTC.

CDR3 nucleotide sequence: TGTGCCAGCAGCCCCGAGGACAACTACACCTTC. Its protein is CASSPEDNYTF. V gene TRBV5-5 combines with J gene TRBJ1-2; perhaps TRBD1 as D (5 bases). The CDR3 covers 11 residues. Germline CDR1 and CDR2: SGHKS and YYEKEE (reference sequence). V was clipped by 4 bases and J by 10 bases, with 11 bases between them.

This CDR3 is CASSDTPMNTEAFF. CDR3 DNA sequence: TGTGCCAGCAGTGACACACCCATGAACACTGAAGCTTTCTTT. The chain couples TRBV2 to TRBJ1-1, with D unresolved. CDR1 SNHLY and CDR2 FYNNEI come from the germline V gene. There are 14 residues in the CDR3. Trimming took off 3 bases at V and 0 bases at J, with 8 bases between the two ends.